This T cell receptor (beta chain) was obtained from a study of sequential checkpoint blockade in melanoma. Repertoires were generated with immunoSEQ multiplex PCR, while TCRdb's copy carries only in-frame clones and drops some. The table has approximately 14,000 clones, over 60% seen once; the top ten hold 25% to 35%. The treatment here: randomized to nivolumab then ipilimumab (arm A) or the reverse (arm B). The CDR3 contains 21 residues. V gave up 3 bases and J gave up 9 bases, with 33 bases separating them. CDR1 and CDR2 (germline): MNHEY, SMNVEV (reference sequence). This chain uses TRBV27 with TRBJ1-6; D ambiguous. The source of this sequence is a human donor with melanoma. Sequenced material: CD8+ T cells sorted from blood (inferred from file names), taken from a patient given nivolumab and ipilimumab in sequence. CDR3 in amino acids: CASSFPNSGLSPGQAGSPLHF. CDR3 coding DNA: TGTGCCAGCAGTTTCCCCAACTCGGGGTTAAGCCCCGGTCAGGCAGGTTCACCCCTCCACTTT.